These T cell receptor beta chains were read from a single sample in a study of multiple sclerosis patients with progressive multifocal leukoencephalopathy. Sequencing was performed with immunoSEQ multiplex PCR; in TCRdb, only in-frame clones are kept and a portion is missing. This sample has around 27,000 clones, with nearly 90% found just once. This material consisted of PBMCs, taken from a patient treated with natalizumab. All receptors derive from a human donor with multiple sclerosis. Both conserved end residues are part of each CDR3. The order of the fields is J gene, clone size, CDR3 length, D gene, V gene, CDR3 protein, CDR3 DNA. A D gene is named only where the DNA matches it firmly. The size of a clone is reported for some rows only, either as once, few or many, or as a class for expanded clones.

j_call: TRBJ1-2
clone_size: -
cdr3_length: 15
d_call: TRBD1
v_call: TRBV27
cdr3_aa: CASSLSGGGNYGYTF
cdr3_nt: TGTGCCAGCAGTTTATCGGGAGGGGGCAACTATGGCTACACCTTC

j_call: TRBJ1-1
clone_size: -
cdr3_length: 17
d_call: TRBD1
v_call: TRBV19
cdr3_aa: CASSRRGGQERNTEAFF
cdr3_nt: TGTGCCAGTAGTCGTCGAGGGGGCCAGGAAAGGAACACTGAAGCTTTCTTT

j_call: TRBJ2-3
clone_size: -
cdr3_length: 15
d_call: TRBD2
v_call: TRBV27
cdr3_aa: CASSPAGGPTDTQYF
cdr3_nt: TGTGCCAGCAGCCCAGCGGGGGGGCCCACAGATACGCAGTATTTT

j_call: TRBJ2-3
clone_size: -
cdr3_length: 15
d_call: TRBD1
v_call: TRBV9
cdr3_aa: CASSFRDRITDTQYF
cdr3_nt: TGTGCCAGCAGTTTCCGGGACAGAATCACAGATACGCAGTATTTT

j_call: TRBJ2-3
clone_size: once
cdr3_length: 12
d_call: TRBD1
v_call: TRBV30
cdr3_aa: CAWLDRADTQYF
cdr3_nt: TGTGCCTGGCTGGACAGGGCGGATACGCAGTATTTT

j_call: TRBJ1-5
clone_size: -
cdr3_length: 15
d_call: -
v_call: TRBV7-2
cdr3_aa: CASSLLAGAVQPQHF
cdr3_nt: TGTGCCAGCAGCTTATTGGCAGGGGCGGTTCAGCCCCAGCATTTT

j_call: TRBJ1-1
clone_size: once
cdr3_length: 14
d_call: -
v_call: TRBV7-2
cdr3_aa: CASSLRFQNTEAFF
cdr3_nt: TGTGCCAGCAGCTTAAGGTTTCAGAACACTGAAGCTTTCTTT

j_call: TRBJ1-2
clone_size: -
cdr3_length: 15
d_call: -
v_call: TRBV13
cdr3_aa: CASSRRDSEVYGYTF
cdr3_nt: TGTGCCAGCAGCCGGCGGGACTCCGAAGTCTATGGCTACACCTTC

j_call: TRBJ2-1
clone_size: -
cdr3_length: 15
d_call: -
v_call: TRBV18
cdr3_aa: CASSEPAVPYDEQFF
cdr3_nt: TGTGCCAGCTCAGAACCCGCGGTCCCATATGATGAGCAGTTCTTC

j_call: TRBJ1-1
clone_size: -
cdr3_length: 13
d_call: -
v_call: TRBV7-9
cdr3_aa: CASRLGVRTEAFF
cdr3_nt: TGTGCCAGCAGACTGGGGGTACGCACTGAAGCTTTCTTT

j_call: TRBJ1-4
clone_size: -
cdr3_length: 14
d_call: -
v_call: TRBV4-2
cdr3_aa: CASSQDQGREKLFF
cdr3_nt: TGTGCCAGCAGCCAAGATCAAGGGAGAGAAAAACTGTTTTTT

j_call: TRBJ2-7
clone_size: -
cdr3_length: 14
d_call: TRBD1
v_call: TRBV14
cdr3_aa: CASSQGAGGYEQYF
cdr3_nt: TGTGCCAGCAGCCAAGGGGCAGGGGGCTACGAGCAGTACTTC

j_call: TRBJ2-7
clone_size: -
cdr3_length: 15
d_call: -
v_call: TRBV4-1
cdr3_aa: CASSQDGGSSYEQYF
cdr3_nt: TGCGCCAGCAGCCAAGACGGCGGTAGCTCCTACGAGCAGTACTTC

j_call: TRBJ2-2
clone_size: -
cdr3_length: 16
d_call: -
v_call: TRBV4-2
cdr3_aa: CASSLAGPSNTGELFF
cdr3_nt: TGTGCCAGCAGCCTTGCGGGACCTTCGAACACCGGGGAGCTGTTTTTT